The next 17 T cell receptor beta chains were all read from a single sample in a study of response to subunit inactivated influenza vaccine. TCRdb ran MiXCR on the RT-PCR reads and lists one entry per CDR3 protein. The sample records more than 400,000 distinct CDR3 sequences, approximately 7.3% being singletons. The sequences come from PBMCs from blood, collected roughly 24 months after vaccination. All receptors come from a man aged 45 to 70 who received an inactivated influenza vaccine.

The gene calls are TRBV4-2 and TRBJ1-5; TRBD1 matches at 9 bases. Unmatched junction bases numbered 9, after V lost 3 bases and J lost 3 bases. The CDR3 length is 17 residues. Germline assignment: CDR1 LGHNA and CDR2 YNFKEQ. The CDR3 here is CASSQVRGQGTNQPQHF. The CDR3 nucleotides read TGTGCCAGCAGCCAGGTCAGGGGACAGGGAACCAATCAGCCCCAGCATTTT.

This clonotype was found a few times. The chain has TRBV29-1 and TRBJ2-7, with TRBD1 identical over 9 bases. The CDR3 is made up of 14 amino acids. With 6 bases clipped from V and 0 bases from J, the junction kept 6 bases outside the gene matches. Germline-derived CDR1 and CDR2 are SQVTM and ANQGSEA. CDR3 protein: CSVMDRGHSYEQYF. The DNA for the CDR3 is TGCAGCGTAATGGACAGGGGCCACTCCTACGAGCAGTACTTC.

The CDR3 loop reads CASSSTYMGTEAFF. The CDR3 coding sequence is TGTGCCAGCAGCTCAACATACATGGGGACTGAAGCTTTCTTT. The chain carries TRBV7-9 and TRBJ1-1; no reliable D call. Trimming left V 4 bases short and J 5 bases short, with 14 bases between. Germline V gene sequence: CDR1 SEHNR, CDR2 FQNEAQ (reference sequence). This CDR3 spans 14 amino acids.

With regard to this clonotype: Sequence at one end of the junction differs from germline and may be a read error. V is TRBV7-8 and J is TRBJ2-1; TRBD1 matches at 7 bases. This CDR3 spans 17 amino acids. CDR1 and CDR2 from the germline V gene are SGHVS and FQNEAQ. Here the CDR3 DNA reads TGTGCCAGCAGCGAGAAGCCCGGGACAGACCGAAACTATGATCAGTTCTTC. It codes for CASSEKPGTDRNYDQFF.

This clonotype was seen a few times. This chain joins TRBV28 and TRBJ1-6, with 9 bases matching TRBD1. In germline, CDR1 is MDHEN, CDR2 SYDVKM. CDR3 size: 15 residues. Unmatched junction bases numbered 8, after V lost 6 bases and J lost 8 bases. CDR3 sequence reads: CASSSPGQGYSPLHF. DNA of the CDR3: TGTGCCAGCAGCAGCCCGGGACAGGGATATTCACCCCTCCACTTT.

V usage is TRBV21-1 and J usage is TRBJ2-7. TRBV21-1 is given as a pseudogene. CDR3 length: 14 residues. CDR3 bases: TGTGCCAGCACTCTATGGTGTAGTACCTACGAGCAGTACTTC. It specifies CASTLWCSTYEQYF.

The CDR3 DNA reads as TGTGCCAGCAGCGTAGCTTTCGCAGGGACTGAAGCTTTCTTT. Residues: CASSVAFAGTEAFF. The chain is built from TRBV9 and TRBJ1-1, with a possible D match to TRBD1 (5 bases). Germline V CDR1 and CDR2: SGDLS, YYNGEE. Trimming removed 0 bases from V and 5 bases from J, with 11 bases in between. CDR3 length: 14 residues. Full variable domain (remainder filled in from reference TRBV9 and TRBJ1-1): DSGVTQTPKHLITATGQRVTLRCSPRSGDLSVYWYQQSLDQGLQFLIQYYNGEERAKGNILERFSAQQFPDLHSELNLSSLELGDSALYFCASSVAFAGTEAFFGQGTRLTVV.

The chain uses TRBV4-3 and TRBJ2-7; D unresolved. V lost 4 bases and J lost 4, with 17 bases in between. The CDR3 totals 15 residues. Germline V lookup: CDR1 LGHNA, CDR2 YSLEER. The CDR3: CASSPGLGTVYEQYF. As DNA, the CDR3 is TGCGCCAGCAGCCCTGGGCTTGGCACCGTATACGAGCAGTACTTC.

This clonotype came up a few times. J is TRBJ2-5 and V is TRBV6-2 or TRBV6-3; 7 bases line up with TRBD2. V was pared by 4 bases and J by 1 base, with 3 bases of the junction left unmatched. Germline-derived CDR1 and CDR2 are MNHEY and SVGEGT. This CDR3 comprises 14 residues. Here the CDR3 reads CASSSAGTQETQYF. CDR3 DNA: TGTGCCAGCAGTTCAGCGGGGACCCAAGAGACCCAGTACTTC.

This clonotype appeared a few times. The chain is built from TRBV9 and TRBJ2-7, with 8 bases aligning to TRBD2. Germline CDR1 SGDLS, CDR2 YYNGEE. The CDR3 has 15 amino acids. J lost 2 bases, V lost 0 bases, and 4 bases had no gene match. CDR3: CASSVEPSGPYEQYF. The CDR3 bases are TGTGCCAGCAGCGTAGAACCTAGCGGGCCCTACGAGCAGTACTTC.

The chain joins TRBV6-2 or TRBV6-3 to TRBJ2-3; no clear D. The CDR3 is made up of 15 amino acids. Trimming took 8 bases from V and 0 from J, leaving 15 bases between them. CDR1 MNHEY and CDR2 SVGEGT come from the germline V gene. The CDR3, as DNA: TGTGCCAGCGGTAAACGGAGCAAAAGCACAGATACGCAGTATTTT. It encodes CASGKRSKSTDTQYF.

This clonotype has just a few counts. The chain joins TRBV6-5 to TRBJ1-2, with TRBD1 matching over 7 bases. The CDR3 covers 15 residues. J was trimmed by 5 bases and V by 2 bases; bases with no gene match: 8. Germline CDR1 MNHEY, CDR2 SVGAGI. CDR3 residues: CASSYLSGGEYGYTF. The CDR3 region has the DNA TGTGCCAGCAGTTACCTTTCAGGGGGGGAGTATGGCTACACCTTC.

V usage is TRBV5-1 and J usage is TRBJ1-2, with TRBD1 as a possible D gene (6 bases). Germline V lookup: CDR1 SGHRS, CDR2 YFSETQ. V was pared by 3 bases and J by 6 bases, with 12 bases between. The CDR3 consists of 13 residues. The CDR3 DNA reads as TGCGCCAGCAGCTCTCAGGGGTTGGATGGCTACACCTTC. It encodes CASSSQGLDGYTF.

This clonotype was counted at least ten times. The J gene is TRBJ2-4, the V gene TRBV4-2; no firm D call. V shed 0 bases and J shed 9 bases, with 9 bases lying between them. This CDR3 comprises 13 residues. The germline gives CDR1 LGHNA, CDR2 YNFKEQ. Written as DNA, the CDR3 is TGTGCCAGCAGCCAAGATCAGGATGGCATTCAGTACTTC. Amino acids: CASSQDQDGIQYF.

The rearrangement joins TRBV7-9 to TRBJ2-5; 9 nucleotides align to TRBD2. The CDR3 covers 15 residues. Trimming removed 2 bases from V and 2 bases from J; junction bases left unmatched: 3. Per the germline V gene, CDR1 is SEHNR and CDR2 is FQNEAQ (reference sequence). CDR3 region: CASSLSSGTQETQYF. For the CDR3, the DNA is TGTGCCAGCAGCTTATCTAGCGGGACTCAAGAGACCCAGTACTTC.

The V call is TRBV27, the J call TRBJ2-5; tentative D call: TRBD2 (5 bases). Germline V gene lookup returns CDR1 MNHEY and CDR2 SMNVEV (reference sequence). V was cut by 1 base and J by 4 bases, with 16 bases left in between. The CDR3 totals 16 residues. The chain's CDR3 is CASSLYWDSRGETQYF. CDR3 nucleotide sequence: TGTGCCAGCAGTTTATATTGGGATTCCCGGGGAGAGACCCAGTACTTC.

Only a few counts were recorded for this clonotype. V gene TRBV25-1 combines with J gene TRBJ1-6; D is undetermined. This CDR3 spans 12 amino acids. Germline values: CDR1 MGHDK, CDR2 SYGVNS. V was clipped by 6 bases and J by 6 bases, with 6 bases between them. DNA of the CDR3: TGTGCCAGCAGGGACCCTAATTCACCCCTCCACTTT. The encoded protein is CASRDPNSPLHF.